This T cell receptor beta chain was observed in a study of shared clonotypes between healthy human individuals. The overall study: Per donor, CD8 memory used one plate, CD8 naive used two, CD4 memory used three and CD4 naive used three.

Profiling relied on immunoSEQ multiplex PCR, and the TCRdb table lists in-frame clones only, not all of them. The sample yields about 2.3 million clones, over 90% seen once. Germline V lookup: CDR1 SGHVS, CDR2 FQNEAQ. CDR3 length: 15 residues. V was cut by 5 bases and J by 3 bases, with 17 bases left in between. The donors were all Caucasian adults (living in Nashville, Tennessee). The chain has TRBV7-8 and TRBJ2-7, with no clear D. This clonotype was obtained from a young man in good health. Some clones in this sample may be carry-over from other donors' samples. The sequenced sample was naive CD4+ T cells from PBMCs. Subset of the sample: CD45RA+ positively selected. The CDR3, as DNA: TGTGCCAGCAGCGAGAATCTTTTCCGGGTCTACGAGCAGTACTTC. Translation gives CASSENLFRVYEQYF. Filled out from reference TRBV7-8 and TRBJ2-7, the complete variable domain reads GAGVSQSPRYKVAKRGQDVALRCDPISGHVSLFWYQQALGQGPEFLTYFQNEAQLDKSGLPSDRFFAERPEGSVSTLKIQRTQQEDSAVYLCASSENLFRVYEQYFGPGTRLTVT.